The 26 T cell receptor beta chains listed next were all sequenced from one sample in a study of read filtering for tumor transcriptome and immune sequencing. Molecular barcoded adaptors covering alpha/delta and beta/gamma chains were used on 400 ng RNA. Via MiXCR, TCRdb re-called the reads, giving one row per CDR3 protein. The sample contains 100,000 to 150,000 distinct CDR3 sequences, around 13% of which appear only once. Input material: a population of CD138-negative cells sorted from bone marrow. These receptors all stem from a donor aged 40 or older with multiple myeloma.

V and J are TRBV7-3 and TRBJ2-1; 9 nucleotides line up with TRBD2. Germline V CDR1 and CDR2: SGHTA, FQGTGA. The length of the CDR3 is 18 residues. Trimming at V came to 1 base and at J to 9 bases, leaving 16 bases not matched to a gene. CDR3 bases: TGTGCCAGCAGCTTAAGGCCTTTGGGGATAGCGGGGGAGGGTGAGCAGTTCTTC. As protein: CASSLRPLGIAGEGEQFF.

In this sample, this clonotype turned up a few times. At one end the junction does not follow the germline gene, possibly because of a read error. V usage is TRBV19 and J usage is TRBJ1-5, with D maybe TRBD1 (5 bases). This CDR3 is 15 amino acids long. Germline CDR1 reads LNHDA; CDR2 reads SQIVND (reference sequence). CDR3 sequence (DNA): TGTGCCTCCGGGGGAGGTGGGAATAGCAATCAGCCCCAGCTTTTT. Translated, it gives CASGGGGNSNQPQLF.

This clonotype has ten or more counts. This rearrangement joins TRBV19 to TRBJ1-4; D is perhaps TRBD1 (6 bases). The CDR3 runs 17 residues. Germline CDR1 and CDR2: LNHDA and SQIVND (reference sequence). V lost 9 bases to trimming and J lost 4 bases, with 24 bases between them. In DNA form, the CDR3 reads TGTGCCAGCCTTGACGGGGGGCGAGGTACCGATAATGAAAAACTGTTTTTT. It encodes CASLDGGRGTDNEKLFF.

A word on this clonotype: A far larger clone differs by one base, so this is likely a read error. The chain carries TRBV6-5 and TRBJ2-7; 10 nucleotides agree with TRBD1. V shed 5 bases and J 2 bases; nucleotides not matched to a gene: 3. Looked up from germline, CDR1 is MNHEY and CDR2 is SVGAGI. The CDR3 spans 14 residues. CDR3 sequence: CASSPDRGPYEQYF. CDR3 DNA sequence: TGTGCCAGCAGTCCTGACAGGGGGCCCTACGAGCAGTACTTC.

In regard to this clonotype: This may be a read error: a much more frequent sequence differs by one nucleotide. The chain recombines TRBV15 with TRBJ1-5, with no clear D. With 0 bases removed from V and 5 bases from J, the gap between germline ends came to 20 bases. This CDR3 contains 18 residues. The germline CDR1 and CDR2 sequences are LNHNV and YYDKDF (reference sequence). CDR3 bases: TGTGCCACCAGCAGAGATAGGGTGACCTCCTCTTGGGATCAGCCCCAGCATTTT. This gives the protein CATSRDRVTSSWDQPQHF. The full variable domain, rest sourced from reference TRBV15 and TRBJ1-5, is DAMVIQNPRYQVTQFGKPVTLSCSQTLNHNVMYWYQQKSSQAPKLLFHYYDKDFNNEADTPDNFQSRRPNTSFCFLDIRSPGLGDTAMYLCATSRDRVTSSWDQPQHFGDGTRLSIL.

A remark on this clonotype: With a much larger clone just one base away, this may be a read error. The genes are TRBV30 and TRBJ2-2, with TRBD2 as a possible D gene (6 bases). CDR1 is GTSNPN and CDR2 is SVGIG in the germline V gene (reference sequence). Trimming took 7 bases from V and 4 from J, leaving 16 bases between them. This CDR3 is 14 amino acids long. The CDR3 nucleotides read TGTGCCTCCCTGGGGCGGGGTGTCACCGGGGAGCTGTTTTTT. Translating gives CASLGRGVTGELFF.

The CDR3: CSAISGIQETQYF. DNA of the CDR3: TGCAGTGCTATTTCCGGGATTCAAGAGACCCAGTACTTC. The chain has TRBV20-1 and TRBJ2-5, with D possibly being TRBD2 (5 bases). Trimming took off 4 bases at V and 2 bases at J, with 11 bases between the two ends. The CDR3 spans 13 residues. Germline V CDR1 and CDR2: DFQATT, SNEGSKA (reference sequence).

This clonotype was seen many times. This chain uses TRBV28 with TRBJ1-1; the D is unclear. V lost 10 bases, J lost 0 bases, and 12 bases lay in between. Germline CDR1 reads MDHEN; CDR2 reads SYDVKM. The CDR3 is 13 amino acids. This CDR3 reads CATLPEMNTEAFF. The DNA for the CDR3 is TGTGCCACCCTGCCTGAGATGAACACTGAAGCTTTCTTT.

This clonotype was picked up many times. V is TRBV9 and J is TRBJ2-3, with TRBD2 matching 12 bases. This CDR3 is built from 17 residues. Germline loops: CDR1 SGDLS, CDR2 YYNGEE. With V trimmed by 0 bases and J by 8 bases, 10 bases remained unmatched. The CDR3, as DNA: TGTGCCAGCAGCGTAGGAGACTCTAGCGGGAGGGCCGGTACGCAGTATTTT. Its protein is CASSVGDSSGRAGTQYF.

This clonotype was seen many times. The rearrangement links TRBV19 to TRBJ2-1; tentatively, D is TRBD2 (5 bases). Trimming took off 3 bases at V and 6 bases at J, with 9 bases between the two ends. Germline V gives CDR1 LNHDA, CDR2 SQIVND (reference sequence). The CDR3 covers 13 residues. The CDR3 is CASSIRESNEQFF. DNA of the CDR3: TGTGCCAGTAGTATTAGGGAGAGCAATGAGCAGTTCTTC.

This clonotype was picked up a small number of times. A much larger clone is a single base away; this may be a read error. The CDR3 region is CAGSFGQTGTEAFF. In DNA form, the CDR3 reads TGTGCCGGCAGTTTCGGTCAGACGGGCACTGAAGCTTTCTTT. V gene TRBV12-3 or TRBV12-4 combines with J gene TRBJ1-1; no definite D call. This CDR3 contains 14 residues.

This clonotype was counted ten times or more. J is TRBJ2-1 and V is TRBV7-8; 10 bases line up with TRBD2. CDR3 size: 17 residues. Germline CDR1 is SGHVS and CDR2 is FQNEAQ. J was trimmed by 6 bases and V by 5 bases; bases with no gene match: 13. In DNA form, the CDR3 reads TGTGCCAGCAGCCTAGAGGGCCTAGCGGGAGAGGGCAATGAGCAGTTCTTC. Residues: CASSLEGLAGEGNEQFF.

This clonotype was recorded many times. The chain combines TRBV11-2 with TRBJ2-1, with TRBD1 matching over 10 bases. CDR3 length: 15 residues. With V trimmed by 5 bases and J by 4 bases, 5 bases remained unmatched. CDR1 is SGHAT, CDR2 FQNNGV, per germline. The CDR3, as DNA: TGTGCCAGCAGCCCGCGGGACAGGGGATACAATGAGCAGTTCTTC. Translation gives CASSPRDRGYNEQFF. The full variable domain, in which reference TRBV11-2 and TRBJ2-1 provide the parts outside the CDR3, is EAGVAQSPRYKIIEKRQSVAFWCNPISGHATLYWYQQILGQGPKLLIQFQNNGVVDDSQLPKDRFSAERLKGVDSTLKIQPAKLEDSAVYLCASSPRDRGYNEQFFGPGTRLTVL.

Many counts were recorded for this clonotype. V usage is TRBV20-1 and J usage is TRBJ2-1; 8 bases fit TRBD2. CDR3 size: 17 residues. Per germline, CDR1 DFQATT and CDR2 SNEGSKA (reference sequence). J lost 6 bases, V lost 7 bases, and 20 bases had no gene match. The CDR3 DNA sequence: TGCAGTGTGATTTACGGACTAGCCGGGTCCTCTGGCAATGAGCAGTTCTTC. It is translated as CSVIYGLAGSSGNEQFF.

The table lists this clonotype with many counts. The V and J genes are TRBV19 and TRBJ1-5, with D hard to call. V lost 5 bases to trimming and J lost 2 bases, with 7 bases between them. The CDR3 extends over 13 amino acids. The germline V gene has CDR1 LNHDA and CDR2 SQIVND (reference sequence). The CDR3 spells CASSEHGNQPQHF. Written as DNA, the CDR3 is TGTGCCAGTAGTGAACACGGCAATCAGCCCCAGCATTTT.

In its sample, this clonotype was seen many times. This chain links TRBV2 with TRBJ1-1, with unresolved D. Trimming took 0 bases from V and 1 from J, leaving 9 bases between them. Germline V gives CDR1 SNHLY, CDR2 FYNNEI. The CDR3 covers 15 residues. The CDR3 coding sequence is TGTGCCAGCAGTGAAGCTCCAACTTCGAACACTGAAGCTTTCTTT. Translation gives CASSEAPTSNTEAFF.

On this clonotype: Just one base apart from a much larger clone, this may be a read error. The chain recombines TRBV2 with TRBJ1-3, with D unresolved. V lost 4 bases to trimming and J lost 4 bases, with 11 bases between them. The CDR3 has 14 residues. CDR1 is SNHLY, CDR2 FYNNEI, per germline. In DNA, the CDR3 is TGTGCCAGCAGTGTGCGGGCCACGGGAAACACCATATATTTT. Its translation is CASSVRATGNTIYF. The whole variable domain, filled in from reference TRBV2 and TRBJ1-3, reads EPEVTQTPSHQVTQMGQEVILRCVPISNHLYFYWYRQILGQKVEFLVSFYNNEISEKSEIFDDQFSVERPDGSNFTLKIRSTKLEDSAMYFCASSVRATGNTIYFGEGSWLTVV.

This clonotype has only a few counts. The V gene is TRBV4-1, the J gene TRBJ2-7, with 10 bases that match TRBD2. The V and J ends lost 4 bases and 9 bases, in that order; junction bases with no gene match: 12. The CDR3 contains 15 residues. Germline assignment: CDR1 MGHRA and CDR2 YSYEKL. The DNA of the CDR3 is TGCGCCAGCAGCCTTGGGCTAGCGGGAGATCTAGGGCAGTACTTC. Amino acids: CASSLGLAGDLGQYF.

This clonotype was recorded many times. The CDR3 coding sequence is TGTGCCAGCAGCCGCCCTCGGGCAGGGGCCGCTGACACTGAAGCTTTCTTT. Its translation: CASSRPRAGAADTEAFF. The gene calls are TRBV11-2 and TRBJ1-1, with D tentatively TRBD1 (6 bases). V was shortened by 5 bases and J by 3 bases, with 22 bases between the two germline ends. This CDR3 is built from 17 residues. Germline V gene sequence: CDR1 SGHAT, CDR2 FQNNGV.

This clonotype was recorded a few times. The chain joins TRBV6-2 or TRBV6-3 to TRBJ2-6; D call uncertain. Per germline, CDR1 MNHEY and CDR2 SVGEGT. With 6 bases removed from V and 0 bases from J, the gap between germline ends came to 12 bases. CDR3 size: 16 residues. The CDR3 DNA follows: TGTGCCAGCAGAAGGGCAGAAAGCTCTGGGGCCAACGTCCTGACTTTC. It yields the protein CASRRAESSGANVLTF.

This clonotype was detected only a few times. A much larger clone differs by one base, so this may be a read error. V and J are TRBV5-5 and TRBJ1-5; D is uncertain. In germline, CDR1 is SGHKS, CDR2 YYEKEE (reference sequence). Trimming took 2 bases from V and 7 from J, leaving 10 bases between them. The CDR3 has 13 residues. Written as DNA, the CDR3 is TGTGCCAGCAGCTTCAGGCGAGGACAGCCCCAGCATTTT. It specifies CASSFRRGQPQHF.

The rearrangement joins TRBV5-1 to TRBJ2-5; the D is unclear. This CDR3 spans 13 amino acids. V dropped 2 bases and J dropped 4 bases, with 9 bases sitting between them. Germline CDR1 and CDR2: SGHRS and YFSETQ. CDR3 DNA: TGCGCCAGCAGCTTATCTGAAGTAGAGACCCAGTACTTC. This sequence encodes CASSLSEVETQYF.

This clonotype was detected many times. One end of the junction does not line up with germline, which may come from a read error. The chain has TRBV12-3 or TRBV12-4 and TRBJ1-1; TRBD1 might be the D (5 bases). The CDR3 runs 11 residues. In DNA, the CDR3 is TGTGCCAGCAGTTCTCTGGTTGGGACGCACTTT. The encoded protein is CASSSLVGTHF.

On this clonotype itself: One base away lies a much larger clone, so this may be a sequencing read error. V is TRBV29-1 and J is TRBJ2-1; 9 bases line up with TRBD2. CDR3 length equals 15 residues. Germline loops: CDR1 SQVTM, CDR2 ANQGSEA. For the CDR3, the DNA is TGCAGCGTGGGTTTTAGCGGGAGCGTTTACAATGGGCAGTTCTTC. It codes for CSVGFSGSVYNGQFF.

There are many counts of this clonotype. The rearrangement joins TRBV6-5 to TRBJ2-1; 7 bases are a match to TRBD2. This CDR3 is built from 14 residues. CDR1 is MNHEY and CDR2 is SVGAGI in the germline V gene. V shed 6 bases, J shed 8 bases, and the junction held 10 bases outside the gene matches. CDR3 region: CASSPSGRAHEQFF. DNA of the CDR3: TGTGCCAGCAGCCCCTCTGGGAGGGCTCATGAGCAGTTCTTC.

This clonotype was found many times. This may stem from a read error, because a much larger clone lies one nucleotide away. This chain uses TRBV14 with TRBJ2-1, with D unclear. Germline CDR1 is SGHDN and CDR2 is FVKESK. CDR3 length: 13 amino acids. V gave up 4 bases and J gave up 3 bases, with 7 bases separating them. This CDR3 reads CASSLGFYNEQFF. The CDR3 DNA sequence: TGTGCCAGCAGCCTCGGCTTCTACAATGAGCAGTTCTTC.